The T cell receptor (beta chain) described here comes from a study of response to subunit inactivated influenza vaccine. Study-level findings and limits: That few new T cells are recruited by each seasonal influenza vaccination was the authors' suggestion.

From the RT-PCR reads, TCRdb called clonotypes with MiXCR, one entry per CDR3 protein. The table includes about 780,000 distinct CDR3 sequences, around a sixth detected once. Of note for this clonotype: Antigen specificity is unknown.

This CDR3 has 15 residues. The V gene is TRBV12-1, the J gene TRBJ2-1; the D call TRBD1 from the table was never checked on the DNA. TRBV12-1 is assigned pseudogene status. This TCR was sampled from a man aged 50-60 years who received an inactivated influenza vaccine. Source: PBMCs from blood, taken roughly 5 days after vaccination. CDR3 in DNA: TGTGCCAGCAGCGCCCGGGAGGCACTATACAATGAGCAGTTCTTC. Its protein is CASSAREALYNEQFF.